The rows below give T cell receptor beta chains drawn from one sample of a study of T cell changes during pregnancy in multiple sclerosis. TCRdb's copy holds only in-frame clones and misses some; the assay was immunoSEQ multiplex PCR. Of about 60,000 clones listed, around 93% are singletons. The source was CD4+ T cells from peripheral blood mononuclear cells, collected in the first trimester of pregnancy. These receptors were collected from a female donor with multiple sclerosis, enrolled in a pregnancy study. Each CDR3 is given with its conserved first and last residue. A D gene is named only where the DNA matches it firmly. Size values are once, few and many counts, or a class for expanded clones, and some rows have none.

v_call: TRBV18
clone_size: -
d_call: -
j_call: TRBJ2-2
cdr3_aa: CASSPASGFSVTGELFF
cdr3_nt: TGTGCCAGCTCGCCAGCCTCGGGATTTTCAGTCACCGGGGAGCTGTTTTTT

v_call: TRBV7-3
clone_size: -
d_call: TRBD1
j_call: TRBJ1-6
cdr3_aa: CASTLTGAPNSPLHF
cdr3_nt: TGTGCCAGCACCTTAACAGGGGCGCCGAATTCACCCCTCCACTTT

v_call: TRBV6-1
clone_size: -
d_call: -
j_call: TRBJ2-7
cdr3_aa: CASSELTKTYEQYF
cdr3_nt: TGTGCCAGCAGTGAATTGACTAAAACCTACGAGCAGTACTTC

v_call: TRBV6-5
clone_size: -
d_call: -
j_call: TRBJ1-2
cdr3_aa: CASSYSGGGSYYGYTF
cdr3_nt: TGTGCCAGCAGTTACTCGGGAGGGGGGAGTTACTATGGCTACACCTTC

v_call: TRBV7-2
clone_size: -
d_call: -
j_call: TRBJ2-3
cdr3_aa: CASSSYLGVNLSF
cdr3_nt: TGTGCCAGCAGCTCCTACCTCGGGGTCAACCTCTCTTTT

v_call: TRBV6-5
clone_size: -
d_call: TRBD1
j_call: TRBJ1-4
cdr3_aa: CASSYSGPGQVQFF
cdr3_nt: TGTGCCAGCAGTTACTCGGGCCCGGGACAGGTCCAATTTTTT

v_call: TRBV4-3
clone_size: few
d_call: -
j_call: TRBJ1-6
cdr3_aa: CASSQKEDSPLHF
cdr3_nt: TGCGCCAGCAGCCAAAAGGAGGATTCACCCCTCCACTTT

v_call: TRBV9
clone_size: once
d_call: TRBD2
j_call: TRBJ2-6
cdr3_aa: CASSVAGGGLGANVLTF
cdr3_nt: TGTGCCAGCAGCGTAGCCGGGGGGGGTCTTGGGGCCAACGTCCTGACTTTC

v_call: TRBV9
clone_size: few
d_call: -
j_call: TRBJ1-1
cdr3_aa: CASGGTPNTEAFF
cdr3_nt: TGTGCCAGCGGCGGAACACCGAACACTGAAGCTTTCTTT

v_call: TRBV5-1
clone_size: -
d_call: TRBD1
j_call: TRBJ2-2
cdr3_aa: CASSYGTASNTGELFF
cdr3_nt: TGCGCCAGCAGCTACGGGACAGCTTCGAACACCGGGGAGCTGTTTTTT

v_call: TRBV27
clone_size: -
d_call: TRBD2
j_call: TRBJ2-7
cdr3_aa: CASSFRSPSASGGAHEQYF
cdr3_nt: TGTGCCAGCAGTTTCCGTTCGCCGAGCGCTAGCGGGGGGGCCCACGAGCAGTACTTC

v_call: TRBV7-6
clone_size: -
d_call: -
j_call: TRBJ2-7
cdr3_aa: CASSLVAGGGGEQYF
cdr3_nt: TGTGCCAGCAGCTTAGTCGCCGGGGGTGGAGGCGAGCAGTACTTC

v_call: TRBV9
clone_size: -
d_call: TRBD2
j_call: TRBJ2-5
cdr3_aa: CASSSWSGEETQYF
cdr3_nt: TGTGCCAGCAGCTCCTGGAGCGGGGAAGAGACCCAGTACTTC

v_call: TRBV2
clone_size: -
d_call: -
j_call: TRBJ2-1
cdr3_aa: CASSGENVSEQFF
cdr3_nt: TGTGCCAGCAGTGGTGAGAATGTAAGTGAGCAGTTCTTC

v_call: TRBV5-6
clone_size: -
d_call: TRBD1
j_call: TRBJ1-2
cdr3_aa: CASSLGDRGWLSGGYTF
cdr3_nt: TGTGCCAGCAGCTTGGGGGACAGGGGTTGGCTTTCAGGTGGCTACACCTTC

v_call: TRBV5-6
clone_size: -
d_call: -
j_call: TRBJ2-5
cdr3_aa: CASSLLAGKETQYF
cdr3_nt: TGTGCCAGCAGCTTGCTCGCGGGGAAAGAGACCCAGTACTTC

v_call: TRBV6-5
clone_size: -
d_call: -
j_call: TRBJ1-1
cdr3_aa: CASSTDRSYALEAFF
cdr3_nt: TGTGCCAGCAGCACTGACAGATCATACGCTCTCGAAGCTTTCTTT

v_call: TRBV5-4
clone_size: -
d_call: TRBD1
j_call: TRBJ1-2
cdr3_aa: CASSEGQSYGYTF
cdr3_nt: TGTGCCAGCAGCGAGGGACAGAGCTATGGCTACACCTTC

v_call: TRBV14
clone_size: -
d_call: TRBD2
j_call: TRBJ2-5
cdr3_aa: CASSQETGGRWETQYF
cdr3_nt: TGTGCCAGCAGCCAAGAGACGGGGGGGCGTTGGGAGACCCAGTACTTC

v_call: TRBV6-5
clone_size: -
d_call: -
j_call: TRBJ2-2
cdr3_aa: CASTRQGGNTGELFF
cdr3_nt: TGTGCCAGCACGAGGCAGGGTGGTAACACCGGGGAGCTGTTTTTT

v_call: TRBV27
clone_size: -
d_call: -
j_call: TRBJ2-7
cdr3_aa: CASSRILGPYEQYF
cdr3_nt: TGTGCCAGCAGTCGCATTCTGGGCCCCTACGAGCAGTACTTC

v_call: TRBV6-5
clone_size: -
d_call: TRBD1
j_call: TRBJ2-3
cdr3_aa: CASSYTYRGSTDTQYF
cdr3_nt: TGTGCCAGCAGTTACACCTACAGGGGAAGCACAGATACGCAGTATTTT

v_call: TRBV9
clone_size: once
d_call: TRBD1
j_call: TRBJ1-2
cdr3_aa: CASSVATGKGAPRAF
cdr3_nt: TGTGCCAGCAGCGTAGCTACTGGGAAGGGGGCTCCTCGGGCCTTC

v_call: TRBV7-8
clone_size: -
d_call: -
j_call: TRBJ1-2
cdr3_aa: CASSLAGGSAGGYTF
cdr3_nt: TGTGCCAGCAGCTTAGCTGGGGGGTCGGCCGGTGGCTACACCTTC

v_call: TRBV7-9
clone_size: -
d_call: -
j_call: TRBJ1-2
cdr3_aa: CASSLTDYGYTF
cdr3_nt: TGTGCCAGCAGCTTAACGGACTATGGCTACACCTTC

v_call: TRBV7-8
clone_size: -
d_call: -
j_call: TRBJ2-5
cdr3_aa: CASSLAAGLIQETQYF
cdr3_nt: TGTGCCAGCAGCTTAGCAGCGGGCCTGATCCAAGAGACCCAGTACTTC

v_call: TRBV30
clone_size: -
d_call: TRBD1
j_call: TRBJ2-5
cdr3_aa: CAWSGGTGVETQYF
cdr3_nt: TGTGCCTGGAGTGGGGGGACAGGGGTAGAGACCCAGTACTTC

v_call: TRBV7-8
clone_size: -
d_call: -
j_call: TRBJ1-1
cdr3_aa: CASSLRDFYTEAFF
cdr3_nt: TGTGCCAGCAGCCTAAGGGACTTCTACACTGAAGCTTTCTTT

v_call: TRBV6-1
clone_size: -
d_call: -
j_call: TRBJ2-5
cdr3_aa: CASSELGWETQYF
cdr3_nt: TGTGCCAGCAGTGAGCTAGGATGGGAGACCCAGTACTTC

v_call: TRBV5-4
clone_size: -
d_call: -
j_call: TRBJ1-2
cdr3_aa: CASSSATGYYGYTF
cdr3_nt: TGTGCCAGCAGCTCCGCCACGGGGTACTATGGCTACACCTTC

v_call: TRBV29-1
clone_size: -
d_call: TRBD2
j_call: TRBJ2-7
cdr3_aa: CSVAGGSGYGGEQYF
cdr3_nt: TGCAGCGTTGCGGGAGGTTCTGGGTATGGTGGCGAGCAGTACTTC

v_call: TRBV6-5
clone_size: once
d_call: TRBD2
j_call: TRBJ2-3
cdr3_aa: CASSYARGGSTDTQYF
cdr3_nt: TGTGCCAGCAGTTACGCGCGGGGGGGCTCGACAGATACGCAGTATTTT

v_call: TRBV11-2
clone_size: -
d_call: -
j_call: TRBJ2-7
cdr3_aa: CASSLVRGGTESYEQYF
cdr3_nt: TGTGCCAGCAGCTTAGTTCGAGGCGGGACAGAGTCCTACGAGCAGTACTTC

v_call: TRBV19
clone_size: -
d_call: -
j_call: TRBJ1-1
cdr3_aa: CASSPATGSTEAFF
cdr3_nt: TGTGCCAGTAGTCCGGCCACGGGGTCGACTGAAGCTTTCTTT

v_call: TRBV18
clone_size: -
d_call: -
j_call: TRBJ1-1
cdr3_aa: CASSGQGQSNTEAFF
cdr3_nt: TGTGCCAGCTCAGGTCAAGGACAGTCGAACACTGAAGCTTTCTTT